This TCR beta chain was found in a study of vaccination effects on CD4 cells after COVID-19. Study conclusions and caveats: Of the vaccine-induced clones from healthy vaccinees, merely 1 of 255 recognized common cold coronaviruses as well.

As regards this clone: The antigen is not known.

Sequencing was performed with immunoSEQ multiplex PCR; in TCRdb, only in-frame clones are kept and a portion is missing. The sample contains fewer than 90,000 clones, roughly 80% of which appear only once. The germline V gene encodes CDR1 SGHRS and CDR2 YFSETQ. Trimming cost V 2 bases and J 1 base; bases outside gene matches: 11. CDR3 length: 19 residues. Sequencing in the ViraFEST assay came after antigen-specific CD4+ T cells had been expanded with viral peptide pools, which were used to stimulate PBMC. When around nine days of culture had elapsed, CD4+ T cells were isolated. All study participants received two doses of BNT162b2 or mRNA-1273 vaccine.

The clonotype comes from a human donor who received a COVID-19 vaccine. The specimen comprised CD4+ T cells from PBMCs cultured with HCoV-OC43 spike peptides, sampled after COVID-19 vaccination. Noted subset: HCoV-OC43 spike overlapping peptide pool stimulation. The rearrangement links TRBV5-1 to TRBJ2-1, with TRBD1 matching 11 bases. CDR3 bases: TGCGCCAGCAGCTTCGGACCGCGGGACAGGGGGGGTTCCTACAATGAGCAGTTCTTC. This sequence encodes CASSFGPRDRGGSYNEQFF.